The source of this TCR beta chain is a study of cytomegalovirus exposure and HLA in healthy donors. The protocol was immunoSEQ multiplex PCR, while the TCRdb copy is restricted to in-frame clones and leaves out a portion. Of about 130,000 clones listed, around nine tenths are singletons. Findings and caveats of the study: Three of the chains that were CMV-associated were confirmed in vitro to be specific for CMV antigens.

In the case of this clone: Its matching antigen is unknown.

V was pared by 6 bases and J by 8 bases, with 17 bases between. Germline CDR1 is SGHNT and CDR2 is YYREEE (reference sequence). The CDR3 is 14 amino acids. Sequencing input: PBMCs. The V call is TRBV5-4, the J call TRBJ2-2; D may be TRBD1 (5 bases). The TCR was taken from a man aged 30 to 39 in good health and CMV-seronegative. The CDR3 is CASNGQGLGGELFF. As DNA, the CDR3 is TGTGCCAGCAATGGCCAGGGTCTAGGAGGGGAGCTGTTTTTT. The whole variable domain, remainder taken from reference TRBV5-4 and TRBJ2-2, is ETGVTQSPTHLIKTRGQQVTLRCSSQSGHNTVSWYQQALGQGPQFIFQYYREEENGRGNFPPRFSGLQFPNYSSELNVNALELDDSALYLCASNGQGLGGELFFGEGSRLTVL.